This T cell receptor beta chain was captured in a study of blood T cell repertoires in COVID-19. Across the study: From the United States, Italy and Spain came samples of acute and convalescent COVID-19. The cDNA or gDNA used as material had been derived from T cells, B-cell-depleted T cells, or PBMCs.

Patients of the Seattle cohort, enrolled during active infection, were followed longitudinally. The authors' processing: It was from reference gene primer amplification that nucleated cell counts were estimated. Assay used: immunoSEQ multiplex PCR; TCRdb lists only in-frame clones, some missing. That table furnishes V, J and clone size, whereas the DNA furnished D and trimming. The profile covers about 130,000 clones, with roughly nine tenths appearing a single time and 2.1% taken by the ten largest. Sample: peripheral blood. This sequence was found in a man aged 50 to 59 with COVID-19, enrolled during active disease.

This CDR3 reads CASSIYRLPNYGYTF. The CDR3 nucleotides read TGTGCCAGTAGTATATACAGGCTTCCAAACTATGGCTACACCTTC. The rearrangement joins TRBV19 to TRBJ1-2, with a possible D match to TRBD1 (5 bases). Germline values: CDR1 LNHDA, CDR2 SQIVND (reference sequence). With 2 bases removed from V and 2 bases from J, the gap between germline ends came to 12 bases. This CDR3 is built from 15 residues.